A selection of T cell receptor beta chains follows, all from one sample in a study of beta chain features in type 1 diabetes. TCRdb keeps only in-frame clones here, not all; method: immunoSEQ multiplex PCR. The sample consists of about 15,000 clones, around 59% of them appearing once. Sequenced sample: stem cell memory CD4+ T cells from blood. The receptors were gathered from a young woman in good health. Each CDR3 is given with its conserved first and last residue. A D gene is named only where the DNA matches it firmly. Size values are once, few and many counts, or a class for expanded clones, and some rows have none.

v_call: TRBV5-1; j_call: TRBJ1-1; d_call: TRBD1; clone_size: -; cdr3_nt: TGCGCCAGCAGCTTGGTCAGCGGACAGGGGAGCTCTGAAGCTTTCTTT; cdr3_aa: CASSLVSGQGSSEAFF
v_call: TRBV9; j_call: TRBJ2-1; d_call: -; clone_size: -; cdr3_nt: TGTGCCAGCAGCGCCCAAACACTGTTCGGGGAGCAGTTCTTC; cdr3_aa: CASSAQTLFGEQFF
v_call: TRBV9; j_call: TRBJ1-3; d_call: -; clone_size: -; cdr3_nt: TGTGCCAGCAGCGACAGTAGCTCTGGAAACACCATATATTTT; cdr3_aa: CASSDSSSGNTIYF
v_call: TRBV9; j_call: TRBJ2-7; d_call: TRBD1; clone_size: -; cdr3_nt: TGTGCCAGCAGCTTTGGACAGGGGACGTTCTACGAGCAGTACTTC; cdr3_aa: CASSFGQGTFYEQYF
v_call: TRBV6-1; j_call: TRBJ1-2; d_call: TRBD1; clone_size: -; cdr3_nt: TGTGCCAGCACCCTAGACAGGGATGGCTACACCTTC; cdr3_aa: CASTLDRDGYTF
v_call: TRBV29-1; j_call: TRBJ2-5; d_call: TRBD1; clone_size: -; cdr3_nt: TGCAGCGCGAACAGGGGACAAGAGACCCAGTACTTC; cdr3_aa: CSANRGQETQYF
v_call: TRBV2; j_call: TRBJ2-1; d_call: -; clone_size: -; cdr3_nt: TGTGCCACCGGTTTTAGCGACAATGAGCAGTTCTTC; cdr3_aa: CATGFSDNEQFF
v_call: TRBV7-9; j_call: TRBJ1-2; d_call: TRBD1; clone_size: -; cdr3_nt: TGTGCCAGCAGCAAGGCGGGTGGGACAGCTTATGGCTACACCTTC; cdr3_aa: CASSKAGGTAYGYTF
v_call: TRBV25-1; j_call: TRBJ1-1; d_call: TRBD1; clone_size: -; cdr3_nt: TGTGCCAGCAGTGTACAGGGGACGGCTGAAGCTTTCTTT; cdr3_aa: CASSVQGTAEAFF
v_call: TRBV29-1; j_call: TRBJ1-1; d_call: TRBD1; clone_size: -; cdr3_nt: TGCAGCGTTGAAGAGGACAGGGTTGGGACTGAAGCTTTCTTT; cdr3_aa: CSVEEDRVGTEAFF
v_call: TRBV11-2; j_call: TRBJ1-3; d_call: -; clone_size: -; cdr3_nt: TGTGCCAGCAGCCGGGTAGCGGGAAACACCATATATTTT; cdr3_aa: CASSRVAGNTIYF
v_call: TRBV19; j_call: TRBJ1-5; d_call: -; clone_size: -; cdr3_nt: TGTGCCAGTAGTAGGGTCAGGGAAAATCAGCCCCAGCATTTT; cdr3_aa: CASSRVRENQPQHF
v_call: TRBV30; j_call: TRBJ2-2; d_call: -; clone_size: few; cdr3_nt: TGTGCCTGGGAGGATCTTAACGGCGGGGAGCTGTTTTTT; cdr3_aa: CAWEDLNGGELFF
v_call: TRBV27; j_call: TRBJ1-1; d_call: -; clone_size: few; cdr3_nt: TGTGCCAGCAGTTTTGGGCGGGAGAAAGGAGACACTGAAGCTTTCTTT; cdr3_aa: CASSFGREKGDTEAFF
v_call: TRBV10-2; j_call: TRBJ2-1; d_call: TRBD2; clone_size: -; cdr3_nt: TGCGCCAGCAGTGATGGTACGCGGGGGGGCCGTCATGAGCAGTTCTTC; cdr3_aa: CASSDGTRGGRHEQFF
v_call: TRBV5-1; j_call: TRBJ2-2; d_call: TRBD2; clone_size: once; cdr3_nt: TGCGCCAGCAGCATTAGCGGGACGAACACCGGGGAGCTGTTTTTT; cdr3_aa: CASSISGTNTGELFF
v_call: TRBV2; j_call: TRBJ2-1; d_call: TRBD2; clone_size: -; cdr3_nt: TGTGCCAGCAGGTCGAGGGGTAGCGGGAGGATTAATGAGCAGTTCTTC; cdr3_aa: CASRSRGSGRINEQFF
v_call: TRBV18; j_call: TRBJ1-2; d_call: TRBD1; clone_size: few; cdr3_nt: TGTGCCAGCTCACCCACAGGGGACGGCTACACCTTC; cdr3_aa: CASSPTGDGYTF
v_call: TRBV6-5; j_call: TRBJ2-7; d_call: -; clone_size: -; cdr3_nt: TGTGCCAGCAGTACCGGACTGGCCTACGAGCAGTACTTC; cdr3_aa: CASSTGLAYEQYF
v_call: TRBV6-1; j_call: TRBJ2-1; d_call: -; clone_size: -; cdr3_nt: TGTGCCAGCAGTCCCCTATCTGGGCAGTTCTTC; cdr3_aa: CASSPLSGQFF
v_call: TRBV5-1; j_call: TRBJ2-2; d_call: TRBD2; clone_size: -; cdr3_nt: TGCGCCAGCAGCGCCGGGGGGACCGGGGAGCTGTTTTTT; cdr3_aa: CASSAGGTGELFF
v_call: TRBV7-2; j_call: TRBJ2-2; d_call: TRBD2; clone_size: -; cdr3_nt: TGTGCCAGCAGCATTAGCGGGTGGAACACCGGGGAGCTGTTTTTT; cdr3_aa: CASSISGWNTGELFF
v_call: TRBV30; j_call: TRBJ1-2; d_call: TRBD1; clone_size: -; cdr3_nt: TGTGCCTGGAGAATAGATCCCGGGACAGGTTATGGCTACACCTTC; cdr3_aa: CAWRIDPGTGYGYTF
v_call: TRBV5-4; j_call: TRBJ1-2; d_call: TRBD1; clone_size: -; cdr3_nt: TGTGCCAGCAGCTCACAGGGGGGGGGCTACACCTTC; cdr3_aa: CASSSQGGGYTF
v_call: TRBV28; j_call: TRBJ2-3; d_call: TRBD1; clone_size: -; cdr3_nt: TGTGCCAGCAGTTTTCTAGAACAGGGGGCCAGCACATATACGCAGTATTTT; cdr3_aa: CASSFLEQGASTYTQYF
v_call: TRBV7-9; j_call: TRBJ2-5; d_call: TRBD2; clone_size: medium-sized; cdr3_nt: TGTGCCAGCAGCTTATCCAGCGGGGGGTACCAAGAGACCCAGTACTTC; cdr3_aa: CASSLSSGGYQETQYF
v_call: TRBV5-6; j_call: TRBJ1-1; d_call: -; clone_size: -; cdr3_nt: TGTGCCAGCAGCTCAACCGACCGGGGAAGATTAAACACTGAAGCTTTCTTT; cdr3_aa: CASSSTDRGRLNTEAFF
v_call: TRBV5-1; j_call: TRBJ1-2; d_call: -; clone_size: few; cdr3_nt: TGCGCCAGCAGAGCGACAGGAGGAAGGAACTATGGCTACACCTTC; cdr3_aa: CASRATGGRNYGYTF
v_call: TRBV6-1; j_call: TRBJ1-2; d_call: TRBD1; clone_size: -; cdr3_nt: TGTGCCGGAACTGACAGGACAGGGCAGGTGGCCTTC; cdr3_aa: CAGTDRTGQVAF
v_call: TRBV7-6; j_call: TRBJ1-3; d_call: -; clone_size: few; cdr3_nt: TGTGCCAGCAGCTCCGGGCAGACAGCGATTGGAAACACCATATATTTT; cdr3_aa: CASSSGQTAIGNTIYF
v_call: TRBV5-1; j_call: TRBJ1-1; d_call: -; clone_size: -; cdr3_nt: TGCGCCAGCAGCGTTTTAGTGAACACTGAAGCTTTCTTT; cdr3_aa: CASSVLVNTEAFF
v_call: TRBV5-1; j_call: TRBJ1-2; d_call: TRBD1; clone_size: -; cdr3_nt: TGCGCCAGCAGCGGGACAGGAAAGGGGTTTCGTGGCTACACCTTC; cdr3_aa: CASSGTGKGFRGYTF
v_call: TRBV11-1; j_call: TRBJ1-1; d_call: TRBD1; clone_size: few; cdr3_nt: TGTGCCAGCAGCCGTTTACAGGGGGCCACTGAAGCTTTCTTT; cdr3_aa: CASSRLQGATEAFF
v_call: TRBV5-4; j_call: TRBJ2-1; d_call: TRBD2; clone_size: few; cdr3_nt: TGTGCCAGCAGCTTGGCCAGGACTAGCGGGCGAGGCAATGAGCAGTTCTTC; cdr3_aa: CASSLARTSGRGNEQFF
v_call: TRBV7-8; j_call: TRBJ2-3; d_call: -; clone_size: -; cdr3_nt: TGTGCCAGCAGCTTAGATCCCCACACAGATACGCAGTATTTT; cdr3_aa: CASSLDPHTDTQYF
v_call: TRBV5-6; j_call: TRBJ2-7; d_call: TRBD2; clone_size: -; cdr3_nt: TGTGCCGGCAGCTCGAAGGGAGGGAGCTCCTACGAGCAGTACTTC; cdr3_aa: CAGSSKGGSSYEQYF
v_call: TRBV7-9; j_call: TRBJ2-3; d_call: -; clone_size: -; cdr3_nt: TGTGCCAGCAGCTTACTAGCCGATACGCAGTATTTT; cdr3_aa: CASSLLADTQYF
v_call: TRBV30; j_call: TRBJ2-7; d_call: -; clone_size: few; cdr3_nt: TGTGCCTGGAGCGGACAGTACGAGCAGTACTTC; cdr3_aa: CAWSGQYEQYF
v_call: TRBV19; j_call: TRBJ2-7; d_call: TRBD1; clone_size: -; cdr3_nt: TGTGCCAGTAGTACCCGACAGGGTAAGGACTACGAGCAGTACTTC; cdr3_aa: CASSTRQGKDYEQYF
v_call: TRBV30; j_call: TRBJ1-4; d_call: -; clone_size: -; cdr3_nt: TGTGCCTGGAGGGGACTGAGGAATGAAAAACTGTTTTTT; cdr3_aa: CAWRGLRNEKLFF
v_call: TRBV6-1; j_call: TRBJ1-1; d_call: TRBD1; clone_size: few; cdr3_nt: TGTGCCAGCAGTGACAACAGGGGTTGGACTGAAGCTTTCTTT; cdr3_aa: CASSDNRGWTEAFF
v_call: TRBV5-1; j_call: TRBJ2-7; d_call: -; clone_size: -; cdr3_nt: TGCGCCAGCAGTCCGGAGGAACAGGGTGACCACGAGCAGTACTTC; cdr3_aa: CASSPEEQGDHEQYF
v_call: TRBV7-3; j_call: TRBJ2-5; d_call: -; clone_size: -; cdr3_nt: TGTGCCAGCAGCTTAACTCGGGACACCAGCGCGGCCCAGTACTTC; cdr3_aa: CASSLTRDTSAAQYF
v_call: TRBV29-1; j_call: TRBJ2-5; d_call: TRBD2; clone_size: few; cdr3_nt: TGCAGCGCCGTGACTAGCGGGATCGAGACCCAGTACTTC; cdr3_aa: CSAVTSGIETQYF
v_call: TRBV4-1; j_call: TRBJ2-7; d_call: -; clone_size: -; cdr3_nt: TGCGCCAGCAGCCAGCGGAAACCGGGATCAAGCTCCTACGAGCAGTACTTC; cdr3_aa: CASSQRKPGSSSYEQYF
v_call: TRBV4-2; j_call: TRBJ2-2; d_call: TRBD2; clone_size: -; cdr3_nt: TGTGCCAGCAGCCAAGAGGGACTAGCGAACACCGGGGAGCTGTTTTTT; cdr3_aa: CASSQEGLANTGELFF
v_call: TRBV9; j_call: TRBJ2-3; d_call: -; clone_size: -; cdr3_nt: TGTGCCAGCAGCCCGGGACTCGCCCCCACAGATACGCAGTATTTT; cdr3_aa: CASSPGLAPTDTQYF
v_call: TRBV5-1; j_call: TRBJ2-3; d_call: -; clone_size: few; cdr3_nt: TGCGCCAGCAGCCCCTCCGTTAGCACAGATACGCAGTATTTT; cdr3_aa: CASSPSVSTDTQYF
v_call: TRBV18; j_call: TRBJ1-1; d_call: -; clone_size: few; cdr3_nt: TGTGCCAGCTCCCGGGGGAGGGACACTGAAGCTTTCTTT; cdr3_aa: CASSRGRDTEAFF
v_call: TRBV30; j_call: TRBJ2-3; d_call: TRBD1; clone_size: -; cdr3_nt: TGTGCCTGGAGTAGGGGGCCGACGGATACGCAGTATTTT; cdr3_aa: CAWSRGPTDTQYF
v_call: TRBV28; j_call: TRBJ1-5; d_call: -; clone_size: once; cdr3_nt: TGTGCCAGCAGACGGACATTCAATCAGCCCCAGCATTTT; cdr3_aa: CASRRTFNQPQHF
v_call: TRBV7-2; j_call: TRBJ2-6; d_call: TRBD1; clone_size: -; cdr3_nt: TGTGCCAGCAGCACCGGACAGGGATTCCTCTCGTCCAACGTCCTGACTTTC; cdr3_aa: CASSTGQGFLSSNVLTF
v_call: TRBV5-4; j_call: TRBJ1-3; d_call: TRBD1; clone_size: -; cdr3_nt: TGTGCCAGCAGCCGACAGGGAAGCTCTGGAAACACCATATATTTT; cdr3_aa: CASSRQGSSGNTIYF
v_call: TRBV18; j_call: TRBJ1-5; d_call: -; clone_size: -; cdr3_nt: TGTGCCAGCTCACTTGCTTATAATGCTCAGGGGTCGTGGAATCAGCCCCAGCATTTT; cdr3_aa: CASSLAYNAQGSWNQPQHF
v_call: TRBV10-2; j_call: TRBJ2-7; d_call: TRBD2; clone_size: -; cdr3_nt: TGCGCCAGCAGAGCCCCCGGACTAGCGGGAGGTGCCTACGAGCAGTACTTC; cdr3_aa: CASRAPGLAGGAYEQYF
v_call: TRBV5-1; j_call: TRBJ1-2; d_call: TRBD1; clone_size: -; cdr3_nt: TGCGCCAGCGCCGGGACAGGGACCTATGGCTACACCTTC; cdr3_aa: CASAGTGTYGYTF
v_call: TRBV18; j_call: TRBJ2-3; d_call: -; clone_size: few; cdr3_nt: TGTGCCAGCTCACCACAGGACAGAAGCACAGATACGCAGTATTTT; cdr3_aa: CASSPQDRSTDTQYF
v_call: TRBV7-3; j_call: TRBJ1-6; d_call: -; clone_size: -; cdr3_nt: TGTGCCAGCAGCTCCCAGGGCCCGGGGGATTCACCCCTCCACTTT; cdr3_aa: CASSSQGPGDSPLHF
v_call: TRBV10-2; j_call: TRBJ2-7; d_call: TRBD2; clone_size: -; cdr3_nt: TGCGCCAGCAGAGTTACTAGCGGGGGATCCGACGAGCAGTACTTC; cdr3_aa: CASRVTSGGSDEQYF
v_call: TRBV6-4; j_call: TRBJ1-6; d_call: -; clone_size: few; cdr3_nt: TGTGCCAGCAGTGAGTACTCTCTCCACTTT; cdr3_aa: CASSEYSLHF